This T cell receptor beta chain appears in the sequencing data of a study of T cell responses to AZD1222 COVID-19 vaccine. Overall study results and limits: Only a handful of individuals given AZD1222 were seropositive at baseline. With two AZD1222 doses given, Spike-specific TCR breadth and depth both rose. Spike was spanned by vaccine-associated CD4 TCRs, which were dominant at 160-218 and 743-854.

Remarks on this clone: Its specificity is not known.

Sequenced by immunoSEQ multiplex PCR; TCRdb stores in-frame clones only, minus some. The data hold fewer than 150,000 clones, with 88% observed a single time. The clonotype was recovered from an adult who received the AZD1222 COVID-19 vaccine. Sequencing was performed on peripheral blood, taken 28 days after the second AZD1222 dose.

CDR3 sequence (DNA): TGTGCCAGCAGGGGACAGGCGGGTGGCGAGCCCCAGCATTTT. This translates into CASRGQAGGEPQHF. V is TRBV27 and J is TRBJ1-5; 8 nucleotides line up with TRBD1. The germline CDR1 and CDR2 sequences are MNHEY and SMNVEV (reference sequence). This CDR3 comprises 14 residues. V lost 6 bases and J lost 8; bases outside the gene matches: 9.